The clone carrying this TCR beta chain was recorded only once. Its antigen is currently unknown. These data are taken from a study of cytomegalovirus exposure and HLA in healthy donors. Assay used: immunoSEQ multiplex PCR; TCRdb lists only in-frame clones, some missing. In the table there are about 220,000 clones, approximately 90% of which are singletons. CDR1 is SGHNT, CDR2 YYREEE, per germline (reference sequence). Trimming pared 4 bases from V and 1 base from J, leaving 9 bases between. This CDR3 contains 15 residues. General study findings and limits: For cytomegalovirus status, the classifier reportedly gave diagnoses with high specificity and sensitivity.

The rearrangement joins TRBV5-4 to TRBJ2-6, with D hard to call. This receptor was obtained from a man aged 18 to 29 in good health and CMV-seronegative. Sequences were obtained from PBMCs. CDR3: CASSAPASGANVLTF. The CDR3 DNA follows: TGTGCCAGCAGCGCACCCGCGTCTGGGGCCAACGTCCTGACTTTC.